This TCR beta chain is drawn from a study of regulatory T cells in long-lasting Graves disease. A remark on this clonotype: A read error may account for a junction end that differs from germline.

Through Arm-PCR of CDR3 regions and iRepertoire HTBI primers, TCR beta libraries were built. TCRdb reprocessed the multiplex PCR reads with MiXCR, giving one entry per CDR3 protein. The sample lists fewer than 500,000 distinct CDR3 sequences, 15% to 20% seen once, with 12% in the top ten. Time point here: newly diagnosed GD, antithyroid drugs for less than 3 months. Preparation of the TCR library used RNA extracted from PBMCs. These records were also assigned to another study, of T cells in Graves' hyperthyroidism and ophthalmopathy. Per that paper: A 13 V-J signature model discriminated ophthalmopathy versus stable hyperthyroidism.

The source of this sequence is a man aged 35 to 55 with Graves disease. Sequencing used peripheral blood mononuclear cells (PBMCs), obtained at new diagnosis, from a patient treated with antithyroid drugs.

CDR3 loop: CASGQTGGGAFF. The CDR3 DNA sequence: TGCGCCAGCGGCCAGACGGGTGGGGGAGCTTTCTTT. The V and J genes are TRBV13 and TRBJ1-1, with a tentative D call TRBD1 (5 bases). This CDR3 region has 12 residues. CDR1 and CDR2 from the germline V gene are PRHDT and FYEKMQ (reference sequence). The whole variable domain, remainder taken from reference TRBV13 and TRBJ1-1, is AAGVIQSPRHLIKEKRETATLKCYPIPRHDTVYWYQQGPGQDPQFLISFYEKMQSDKGSIPDRFSAQQFSDYHSELNMSSLELGDSALYFCASGQTGGGAFFGQGTRLTVV.